The 14 T cell receptor beta chains given below trace back to one sample, sequenced in a study of T cell responses to AZD1222 COVID-19 vaccine. Sequencing used immunoSEQ multiplex PCR; TCRdb keeps in-frame clones, though not all of them. Of 100,000 to 150,000 clones listed, 90% are singletons. Sequenced here: peripheral blood, sampled on day 0 of AZD1222 vaccination. The receptors originated from an adult in good health.

V usage is TRBV5-1 and J usage is TRBJ2-2; 9 nucleotides line up with TRBD2. Unmatched junction bases numbered 12, after V lost 4 bases and J lost 2 bases. This CDR3 region has 18 residues. The germline gives CDR1 SGHRS, CDR2 YFSETQ. CDR3 residues: CASSNSLWTSANTGELFF. The CDR3 nucleotides read TGCGCCAGCAGCAACTCACTCTGGACTAGCGCAAACACCGGGGAGCTGTTTTTT.

The chain joins TRBV14 to TRBJ2-2; D is undetermined. The CDR3 is made up of 14 amino acids. The germline gives CDR1 SGHDN, CDR2 FVKESK. V gave up 1 base and J gave up 7 bases, with 10 bases separating them. CDR3: CASSQAQRVGELFF. The CDR3 nucleotides are TGTGCCAGCAGCCAAGCACAGCGTGTCGGGGAGCTGTTTTTT.

The V and J genes are TRBV19 and TRBJ1-5; the match to TRBD1 covers 7 bases. This CDR3 comprises 13 residues. J lost 7 bases, V lost 8 bases, and 8 bases had no gene match. Germline V lookup: CDR1 LNHDA, CDR2 SQIVND (reference sequence). CDR3 region: CASDGQAWQPQHF. The CDR3 DNA sequence: TGTGCCAGTGACGGACAGGCTTGGCAGCCCCAGCATTTT.

This clone appeared once. This chain links TRBV15 with TRBJ2-1; TRBD2 aligns across 13 bases. With 3 bases clipped from V and 0 bases from J, the junction kept 2 bases outside the gene matches. Looked up from germline, CDR1 is LNHNV and CDR2 is YYDKDF (reference sequence). The CDR3 sequence is 17 residues long. DNA of the CDR3: TGTGCCACCAGCAGGGGACTAGCGGGGACCTCCTACAATGAGCAGTTCTTC. Protein product: CATSRGLAGTSYNEQFF.

The chain employs TRBV28 and TRBJ2-7; 11 bases match TRBD2. Losses at the gene ends were 6 bases for V and 1 base for J; bases not matched to a gene: 2. The CDR3 covers 14 residues. Germline CDR1 MDHEN, CDR2 SYDVKM. CDR3 residues: CASSSSGRSYEQYF. As DNA, the CDR3 is TGTGCCAGCAGCTCTAGCGGGAGGTCCTACGAGCAGTACTTC.

V and J are TRBV5-1 and TRBJ2-2; perhaps TRBD2 as D (5 bases). The length of the CDR3 is 15 residues. CDR1 is SGHRS and CDR2 is YFSETQ in the germline V gene. Trimming left V 4 bases short and J 7 bases short, with 17 bases between. CDR3 sequence: CASSADKWRIGELFF. The CDR3 nucleotides read TGCGCCAGCAGCGCAGACAAGTGGAGGATCGGGGAGCTGTTTTTT.

This clone came up once. This chain joins TRBV9 and TRBJ2-7; no reliable D call. This CDR3 has 12 residues. The V end lost 3 bases, the J end lost 7 bases, and 11 bases lay between the germline ends. Germline CDR1 and CDR2: SGDLS and YYNGEE. The CDR3, as DNA: TGTGCCAGCAGCGGCGCCTTTGGTGAGCAGTACTTC. Translation gives CASSGAFGEQYF.

This rearrangement joins TRBV7-8 to TRBJ2-7; 10 bases fit TRBD1. After removal of 5 bases from V and 9 bases from J, the junction contained 13 bases not matched to a gene. CDR1 SGHVS and CDR2 FQNEAQ come from the germline V gene. The CDR3 is made up of 15 amino acids. The CDR3 loop is CASSGGGTGALGQYF. CDR3 DNA sequence: TGTGCCAGCAGCGGAGGCGGGACAGGGGCTCTCGGGCAGTACTTC.

Comments on this clone: Other DNA sequences in the same sample also yield this CDR3. J is TRBJ2-5 and V is TRBV11-3, with 8 nucleotides matching TRBD1. Germline assignment: CDR1 SGHNT and CDR2 YENEEA. The length of the CDR3 is 14 residues. V trimming: 4 bases; J trimming: 3 bases; junction bases outside the gene matches: 4. The CDR3 loop is CASSSQTGEETQYF. Written as DNA, the CDR3 is TGTGCCAGCAGCTCTCAGACAGGGGAAGAGACCCAGTACTTC. Complete variable domain (other parts from reference TRBV11-3 and TRBJ2-5): EAGVVQSPRYKIIEKKQPVAFWCNPISGHNTLYWYLQNLGQGPELLIRYENEEAVDDSQLPKDRFSAERLKGVDSTLKIQPAELGDSAVYLCASSSQTGEETQYFGPGTRLLVL.

The rearrangement joins TRBV12-3 or TRBV12-4 to TRBJ1-2; D call uncertain. This CDR3 is 13 amino acids long. V was clipped by 6 bases and J by 3 bases, with 11 bases between them. The CDR3 region is CASRLEWDYGYTF. The CDR3 region has the DNA TGTGCCAGCAGGCTGGAATGGGACTATGGCTACACCTTC.

This clone was recorded a few times. The V gene is TRBV11-3, the J gene TRBJ2-1; 13 bases fit TRBD2. Germline loops: CDR1 SGHNT, CDR2 YENEEA. The CDR3 totals 15 residues. With 3 bases clipped from V and 8 bases from J, the junction kept 4 bases outside the gene matches. The CDR3 sequence: CASSFGLAGVDEQFF. In DNA, the CDR3 is TGTGCCAGCAGCTTCGGACTAGCGGGAGTCGATGAGCAGTTCTTC.

The chain uses TRBV18 and TRBJ2-7; D is possibly TRBD2 (6 bases). V was cut by 2 bases and J by 0 bases, with 14 bases left in between. This CDR3 spans 16 amino acids. CDR1 and CDR2 (germline): KGHSH, LQKENI. The CDR3, as DNA: TGTGCCAGCTCACCAGCGGTCCGGGGGAGCTCCTACGAGCAGTACTTC. Translation: CASSPAVRGSSYEQYF. Full variable domain (outside the CDR3, taken from reference TRBV18 and TRBJ2-7): NAGVMQNPRHLVRRRGQEARLRCSPMKGHSHVYWYRQLPEEGLKFMVYLQKENIIDESGMPKERFSAEFPKEGPSILRIQQVVRGDSAAYFCASSPAVRGSSYEQYFGPGTRLTVT.

In regard to this clone: The sample carries other DNA sequences with the same CDR3. J is TRBJ1-5 and V is TRBV5-1, with 8 nucleotides matching TRBD1. V gave up 0 bases and J gave up 4 bases; unmatched junction bases: 3. This CDR3 has 15 residues. CDR1 is SGHRS and CDR2 is YFSETQ in the germline V gene. CDR3 loop: CASSLGQGANQPQHF. The CDR3, as DNA: TGCGCCAGCAGCTTGGGCCAGGGGGCGAATCAGCCCCAGCATTTT.

This rearrangement joins TRBV19 to TRBJ2-7; D possibly uses TRBD1 or TRBD2 (6 bases each). Germline CDR1 is LNHDA and CDR2 is SQIVND (reference sequence). V lost 3 bases and J lost 6, with 15 bases in between. This CDR3 is built from 14 residues. CDR3 in amino acids: CASSIRGPLSEQYF. The CDR3 DNA reads TGTGCCAGTAGTATCCGGGGGCCCCTCTCCGAGCAGTACTTC.